The present TCR beta chain was sequenced within a study of T cells in Graves' hyperthyroidism and ophthalmopathy. Points from the study as a whole: Progression to ophthalmopathy was predicted a median of roughly 6.8 months early. A model built on 13 V-J features separated ophthalmopathy from stable hyperthyroidism.

RNA transcripts provided the source from which TCR beta CDR3 regions were amplified. In the first-round RT-PCR of the TCR CDR3, the HTBI primer set was used. TCRdb re-called the multiplex PCR reads through MiXCR, storing one row per CDR3 protein. The sample has 750,000 to 900,000 distinct CDR3 sequences; 35% to 40% are singletons. A word on this clonotype: Its specificity is not known.

Trimming pared 5 bases from V and 5 bases from J, leaving 9 bases between. CDR1 is SEHNR, CDR2 FQNEAQ, per germline (reference sequence). CDR3 length: 12 residues. This TCR was sampled from a man aged 18 to 29 with Graves' hyperthyroidism. This chain connects TRBV7-9 to TRBJ1-2; unclear D gene. Sequenced sample: blood. CDR3 residues: CASSRTTYGYTF. CDR3 bases: TGTGCCAGCAGCCGGACCACTTATGGCTACACCTTC.